This T cell receptor (beta chain) was sequenced in a study of blood T cell repertoires in COVID-19. Study overall: There were acute and convalescent COVID-19 samples, and they came from the United States, Italy and Spain. In each case, the material was cDNA or gDNA derived from T cells, B-cell-depleted T cells, or PBMCs.

In the original analysis: Amplification of reference gene primers provided the estimated nucleated cell counts. Sequencing used immunoSEQ multiplex PCR; TCRdb keeps in-frame clones, though not all of them. That table is the source of V, J and clone size, and D and trimming were worked out from the DNA. Of 100,000 to 120,000 clones in the sample, roughly 84% were seen once. This CDR3 is built from 15 residues. CDR1 is SGHAT and CDR2 is FQNNGV in the germline V gene. The V and J ends lost 0 bases and 5 bases, in that order; junction bases with no gene match: 6. The V and J genes are TRBV11-2 and TRBJ1-1; 7 bases fit TRBD1. The receptor was isolated from a woman between 65 and 79 years old who had recovered from COVID-19. The material sequenced was peripheral blood. The CDR3 region has the DNA TGTGCCAGCAGCTTAGACCGGGGACAGCTAACTGAAGCTTTCTTT. Its protein product is CASSLDRGQLTEAFF.